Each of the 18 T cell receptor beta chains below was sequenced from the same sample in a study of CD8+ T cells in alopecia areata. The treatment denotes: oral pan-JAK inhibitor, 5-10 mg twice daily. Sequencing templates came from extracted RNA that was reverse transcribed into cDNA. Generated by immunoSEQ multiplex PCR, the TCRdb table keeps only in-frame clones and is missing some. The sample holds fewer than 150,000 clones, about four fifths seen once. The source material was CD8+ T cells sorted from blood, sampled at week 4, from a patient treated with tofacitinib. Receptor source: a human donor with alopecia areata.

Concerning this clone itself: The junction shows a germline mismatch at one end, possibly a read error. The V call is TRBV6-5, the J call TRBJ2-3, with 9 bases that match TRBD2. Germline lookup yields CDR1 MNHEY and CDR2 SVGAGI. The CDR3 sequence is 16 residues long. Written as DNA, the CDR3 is TGTGCCAGCAGATACTCTAGCGGGGCTCCGACAGATACGCAGTATTTT. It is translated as CASRYSSGAPTDTQYF.

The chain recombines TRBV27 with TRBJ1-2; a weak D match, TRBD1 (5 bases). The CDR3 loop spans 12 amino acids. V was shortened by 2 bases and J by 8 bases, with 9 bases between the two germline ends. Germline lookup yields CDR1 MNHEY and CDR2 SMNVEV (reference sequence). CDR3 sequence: CASSLPGNGYTF. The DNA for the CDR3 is TGTGCCAGCAGTTTACCAGGGAACGGCTACACCTTC.

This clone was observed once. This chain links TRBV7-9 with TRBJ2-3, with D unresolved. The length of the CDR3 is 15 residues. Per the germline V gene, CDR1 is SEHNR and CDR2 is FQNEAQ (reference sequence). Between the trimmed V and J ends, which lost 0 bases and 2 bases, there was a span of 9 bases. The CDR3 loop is CASSLAVRPTDTQYF. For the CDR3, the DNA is TGTGCCAGCAGCTTAGCGGTCCGCCCCACAGATACGCAGTATTTT. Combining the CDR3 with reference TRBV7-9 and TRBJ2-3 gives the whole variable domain DTGVSQNPRHKITKRGQNVTFRCDPISEHNRLYWYRQTLGQGPEFLTYFQNEAQLEKSRLLSDRFSAERPKGSFSTLEIQRTEQGDSAMYLCASSLAVRPTDTQYFGPGTRLTVL.

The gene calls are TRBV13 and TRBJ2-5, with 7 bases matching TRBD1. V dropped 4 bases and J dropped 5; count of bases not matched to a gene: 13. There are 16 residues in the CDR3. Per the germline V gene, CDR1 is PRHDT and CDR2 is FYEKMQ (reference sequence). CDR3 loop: CASSSPGRGRVETQYF. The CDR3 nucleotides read TGTGCCAGCAGCTCCCCGGGAAGGGGGCGCGTGGAGACCCAGTACTTC.

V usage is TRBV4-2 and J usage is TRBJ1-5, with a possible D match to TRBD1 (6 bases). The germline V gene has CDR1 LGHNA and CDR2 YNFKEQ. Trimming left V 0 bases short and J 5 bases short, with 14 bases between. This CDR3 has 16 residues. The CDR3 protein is CASSQEENRAHQPQHF. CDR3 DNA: TGTGCCAGCAGCCAAGAGGAGAACAGGGCCCATCAGCCCCAGCATTTT.

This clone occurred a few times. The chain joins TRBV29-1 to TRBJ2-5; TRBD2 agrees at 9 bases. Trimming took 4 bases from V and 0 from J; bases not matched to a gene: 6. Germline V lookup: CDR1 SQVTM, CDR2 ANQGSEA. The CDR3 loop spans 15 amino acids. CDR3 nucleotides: TGCAGCGTTGTGGGAGCGGGGGGCCACCAAGAGACCCAGTACTTC. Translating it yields CSVVGAGGHQETQYF.

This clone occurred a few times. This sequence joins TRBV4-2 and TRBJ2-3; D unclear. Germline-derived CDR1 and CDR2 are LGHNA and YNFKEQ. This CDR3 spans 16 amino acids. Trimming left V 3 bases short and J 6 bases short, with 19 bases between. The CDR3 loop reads CASSQPRIASQDTQYF. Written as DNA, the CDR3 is TGTGCCAGCAGCCAGCCCCGAATCGCGTCACAGGATACGCAGTATTTT.

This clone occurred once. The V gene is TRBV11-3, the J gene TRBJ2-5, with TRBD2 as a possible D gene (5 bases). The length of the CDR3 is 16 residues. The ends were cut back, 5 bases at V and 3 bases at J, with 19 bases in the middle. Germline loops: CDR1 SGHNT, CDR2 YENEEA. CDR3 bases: TGTGCCAGCAGCCCGCCTTGGAGGCTCCACGAAGAGACCCAGTACTTC. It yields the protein CASSPPWRLHEETQYF.

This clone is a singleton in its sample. CDR3 sequence reads: CASSQGGLDEQFF. CDR3 DNA sequence: TGTGCCAGCAGCCAAGGCGGACTGGATGAGCAGTTCTTC. The gene calls are TRBV4-2 and TRBJ2-1, with D tentatively TRBD2 (5 bases). The V end lost 1 base, the J end lost 8 bases, and 9 bases lay between the germline ends. Per germline, CDR1 LGHNA and CDR2 YNFKEQ. This CDR3 comprises 13 residues.

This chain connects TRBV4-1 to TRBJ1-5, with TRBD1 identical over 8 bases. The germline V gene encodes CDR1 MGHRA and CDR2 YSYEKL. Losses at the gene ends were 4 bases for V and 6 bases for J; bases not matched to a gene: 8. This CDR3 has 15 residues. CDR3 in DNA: TGCGCCAGCAGCCCGAGACAGGGGACGGTTCAGCCCCAGCATTTT. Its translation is CASSPRQGTVQPQHF.

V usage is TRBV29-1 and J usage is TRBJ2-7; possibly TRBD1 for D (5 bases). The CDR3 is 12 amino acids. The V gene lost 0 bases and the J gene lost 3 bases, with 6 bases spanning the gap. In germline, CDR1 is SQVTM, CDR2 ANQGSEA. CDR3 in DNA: TGCAGCGTTGAAGACAGGGACTACGAGCAGTACTTC. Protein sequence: CSVEDRDYEQYF.

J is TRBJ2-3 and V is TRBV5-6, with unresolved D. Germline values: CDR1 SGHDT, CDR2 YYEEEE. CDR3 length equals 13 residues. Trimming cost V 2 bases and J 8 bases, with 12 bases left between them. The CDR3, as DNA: TGTGCCAGCAGCTTATCCCCCCCGGGTACGCAGTATTTT. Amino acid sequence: CASSLSPPGTQYF. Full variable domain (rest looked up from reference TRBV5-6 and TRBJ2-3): DAGVTQSPTHLIKTRGQQVTLRCSPKSGHDTVSWYQQALGQGPQFIFQYYEEEERQRGNFPDRFSGHQFPNYSSELNVNALLLGDSALYLCASSLSPPGTQYFGPGTRLTVL.

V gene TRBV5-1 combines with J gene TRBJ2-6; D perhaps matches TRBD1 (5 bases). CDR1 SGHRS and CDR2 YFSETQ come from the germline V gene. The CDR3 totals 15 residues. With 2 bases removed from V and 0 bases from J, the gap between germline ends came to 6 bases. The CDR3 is CASSFQGSGANVLTF. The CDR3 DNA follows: TGCGCCAGCAGCTTCCAGGGCTCTGGGGCCAACGTCCTGACTTTC.

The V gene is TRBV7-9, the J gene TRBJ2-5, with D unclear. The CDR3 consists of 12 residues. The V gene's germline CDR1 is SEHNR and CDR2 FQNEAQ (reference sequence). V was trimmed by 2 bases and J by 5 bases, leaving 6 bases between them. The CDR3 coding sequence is TGTGCCAGCAGCTTATACTTCGAGACCCAGTACTTC. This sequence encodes CASSLYFETQYF.

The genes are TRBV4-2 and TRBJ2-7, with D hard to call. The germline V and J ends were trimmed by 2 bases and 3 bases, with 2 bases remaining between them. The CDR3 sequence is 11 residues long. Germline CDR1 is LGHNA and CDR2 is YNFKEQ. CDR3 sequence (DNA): TGTGCCAGCAGCCAAAACTACGAGCAGTACTTC. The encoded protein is CASSQNYEQYF.

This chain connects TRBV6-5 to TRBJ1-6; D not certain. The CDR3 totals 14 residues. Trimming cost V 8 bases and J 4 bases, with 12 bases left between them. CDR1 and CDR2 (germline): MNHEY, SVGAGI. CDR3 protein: CASRMGRYNSPLHF. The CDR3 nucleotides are TGTGCCAGCCGTATGGGGAGATATAATTCACCCCTCCACTTT.

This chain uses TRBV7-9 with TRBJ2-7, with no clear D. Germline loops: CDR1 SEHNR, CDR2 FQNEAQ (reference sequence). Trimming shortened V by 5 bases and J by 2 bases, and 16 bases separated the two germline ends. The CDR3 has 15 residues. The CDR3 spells CASSPALVPAYEQYF. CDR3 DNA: TGTGCCAGCAGCCCCGCCCTTGTGCCAGCCTACGAGCAGTACTTC.

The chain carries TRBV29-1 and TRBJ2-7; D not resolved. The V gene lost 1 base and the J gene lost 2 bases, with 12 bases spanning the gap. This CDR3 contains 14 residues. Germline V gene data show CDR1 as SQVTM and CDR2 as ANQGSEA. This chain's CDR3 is CSVEGRDGAYEQYF. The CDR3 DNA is TGCAGCGTTGAAGGAAGAGACGGCGCCTACGAGCAGTACTTC.